This TCR beta chain was documented in a study of T-cell memory formation after mild COVID-19. Findings and caveats of the study: Among contracting clones, CD4+ were mainly CM/EM and CD8+ enriched in EMRA. Clones that shrank (day 15 to 85) were balanced CD4/CD8, whereas later expanders leaned CD4+. In second-wave clones peaking day 37, SARS-CoV-2 specificity remained unconfirmed.

In the case of this clonotype: Its antigen is as yet unknown.

A single record per CDR3 protein comes from TCRdb applying MiXCR to the 5' RACE reads. The table includes roughly 310,000 distinct CDR3 sequences, approximately 15% detected once. The CDR3 consists of 14 residues. Germline lookup yields CDR1 GTSNPN and CDR2 SVGIG (reference sequence). V was cut by 0 bases and J by 7 bases, with 13 bases left in between. The TCR comes from a man aged 18 to 35 who had mild COVID-19 (a few samples of this study predate the infection). Cell type and time point are not known. What was sequenced was PBMCs or a T cell subset sorted from them (not recorded which). The rearrangement uses TRBV30 and TRBJ1-5, with D perhaps matching TRBD1 (6 bases). The CDR3 loop reads CAWSVTGRGQPQHF. In DNA form, the CDR3 reads TGTGCCTGGAGTGTTACAGGGCGGGGGCAGCCCCAGCATTTT. Variable domain in full (rest from reference TRBV30 and TRBJ1-5): SQTIHQWPATLVQPVGSPLSLECTVEGTSNPNLYWYRQAAGRGLQLLFYSVGIGQISSEVPQNLSASRPQDRQFILSSKKLLLSDSGFYLCAWSVTGRGQPQHFGDGTRLSIL.